The rows below give T cell receptor beta chains drawn from one sample of a study of cytomegalovirus exposure and HLA in healthy donors. Sequenced by immunoSEQ multiplex PCR; TCRdb stores in-frame clones only, minus some. The data include about 130,000 clones; the top ten clones carry 1.5% to 2%. The sequenced sample consisted of PBMCs. These receptor sequences come from a woman in her thirties or forties in good health and CMV-seropositive. CDR3s include the opening cysteine and the closing phenylalanine or tryptophan. The D gene is left open where the match is weak.

TRBV29-1	TRBD2	TRBJ2-7	CSVDFSKGLAGPYEQYF	TGCAGCGTTGACTTTTCTAAAGGACTAGCGGGACCTTACGAGCAGTACTTC
TRBV4-2	TRBD2	TRBJ2-7	CASSQGTAGVYEQYF	TGTGCCAGCAGCCAAGGAACAGCGGGAGTGTACGAGCAGTACTTC
TRBV6-1	-	TRBJ1-2	CASSERSLGYTF	TGTGCCAGCAGTGAAAGAAGCTTGGGCTACACCTTC
TRBV19	TRBD2	TRBJ2-7	CASSDSGRVHLYEQYF	TGTGCCAGTAGCGACTCAGGGAGGGTACACTTGTACGAGCAGTACTTC
TRBV6-5	TRBD2	TRBJ2-5	CASSLSGAQETQYF	TGTGCCAGCAGTTTGAGCGGGGCCCAAGAGACCCAGTACTTC
TRBV28	-	TRBJ1-5	CASNPSGQTYQPQHF	TGTGCCAGCAACCCCAGTGGGCAAACTTATCAGCCCCAGCATTTT
TRBV27	-	TRBJ2-1	CASRLLASSYNEQFF	TGTGCCAGCAGGCTTCTAGCGTCTTCCTACAATGAGCAGTTCTTC
TRBV19	TRBD2	TRBJ2-2	CAGGETGELFF	TGTGCCGGGGGGGAAACCGGGGAGCTGTTTTTT
TRBV30	-	TRBJ2-7	CAWSDGVSYEQYF	TGTGCCTGGAGTGATGGAGTCTCCTACGAGCAGTACTTC
TRBV13	TRBD1	TRBJ2-3	CASSPLTGGTDTQYF	TGTGCCAGCAGCCCCTTGACAGGGGGCACAGATACGCAGTATTTT
TRBV30	TRBD2	TRBJ2-7	CAWGVGLAGMYEQYF	TGTGCCTGGGGAGTCGGACTAGCGGGAATGTACGAGCAGTACTTC
TRBV5-1	-	TRBJ2-5	CASSLVLLVGGLETQYF	TGCGCCAGCAGCTTGGTCCTTTTGGTAGGAGGGTTAGAGACCCAGTACTTC
TRBV10-1	-	TRBJ1-1	CASSEYREGTEAFF	TGCGCCAGCAGTGAGTACAGGGAGGGCACTGAAGCTTTCTTT
TRBV6-5	TRBD1	TRBJ1-1	CASSYSWGQSREAFF	TGTGCCAGCAGTTACTCGTGGGGACAGTCACGCGAGGCTTTCTTT
TRBV4-3	TRBD2	TRBJ2-1	CASSLRGGLNNEQFF	TGCGCCAGCAGCTTACGCGGGGGGTTGAACAATGAGCAGTTCTTC